Listed below are T cell receptor beta chains from one sample, sequenced in a study of shared clonotypes between healthy human individuals. Some clones are missing from TCRdb's copy, which holds only in-frame ones; the method was immunoSEQ multiplex PCR. Of 2 million to 2.5 million clones detected, roughly 91% appear once; the ten largest clones hold under 2%. What was sequenced was naive CD8+ T cells from PBMCs. These receptors originate from a man aged 18 to 35 in good health. Some clones in this sample may be carry-over from other donors' samples. CDR3s include the opening cysteine and the closing phenylalanine or tryptophan. The order of the fields is D gene, J gene, V gene, clone size, CDR3 DNA, CDR3 protein. A D gene is named only where the DNA matches it firmly. The size field is filled for only some rows; it gives once, few, many or a size class.

>TRBD2|TRBJ2-3|TRBV27|once
TGTGCCAGCAGTCTCCCGACTAGCGGGAGAGGAGATACGCAGTATTTT
CASSLPTSGRGDTQYF
>.|TRBJ1-1|TRBV29-1|.
TGCAGCGTTAAGGGTAGCGCTGAAGCTTTCTTT
CSVKGSAEAFF
>TRBD1|TRBJ2-6|TRBV9|.
TGTGCCAGCAGCGCCGGGACAGGGGTAATCTCTGGGGCCAACGTCCTGACTTTC
CASSAGTGVISGANVLTF
>.|TRBJ1-1|TRBV7-9|.
TGTGCCAGCAGCGCAGACGGGATTCGGAACACTGAAGCTTTCTTT
CASSADGIRNTEAFF
>.|TRBJ2-1|TRBV18|.
TGTGCCAGCTCGCCTCAGGGCAATGAGCAGTTCTTC
CASSPQGNEQFF
>TRBD1|TRBJ2-1|TRBV6-4|.
TGTGCCAGCAGTGGCCGGACAGGGCGTGAGCAGTTCTTC
CASSGRTGREQFF
>.|TRBJ1-1|TRBV7-8|.
TGTGCCAGCAGCTTATTTGGCAGGGGAGAGAACACTGAAGCTTTCTTT
CASSLFGRGENTEAFF
>TRBD1|TRBJ1-3|TRBV6-1|once
TGTGCCAGCAGTGAAGGACAGGGTACAGGAAACACCATATATTTT
CASSEGQGTGNTIYF
>TRBD1|TRBJ1-5|TRBV6-5|.
TGTGCCAGCGGCCGGGACAGGACCAATCAGCCCCAGCATTTT
CASGRDRTNQPQHF
>.|TRBJ2-7|TRBV7-9|.
TGTGCCAGCAGCCCCGGCCCGTCGAACGAGCAGTACTTC
CASSPGPSNEQYF
>.|TRBJ1-5|TRBV28|.
TGTGCCAGCAGTTTGTCCTTGGGGGCAGCAAGAAAAGGTCAGCCCCAGCATTTT
CASSLSLGAARKGQPQHF
>TRBD1|TRBJ2-2|TRBV4-3|.
TGCGCCAGCAGAAGGGACAGGGGGTTGGCCGGGGAGCTGTTTTTT
CASRRDRGLAGELFF
>.|TRBJ2-1|TRBV13|.
TGTGCCAGCAGCTTTGCCTACAATGAGCAGTTCTTC
CASSFAYNEQFF
>.|TRBJ2-5|TRBV28|.
TGTGCCAGCAGTCCGAGGAGGGGGCCCTGGGAGACCCAGTACTTC
CASSPRRGPWETQYF
>.|TRBJ2-7|TRBV28|.
TGTGCCAGCAGTTTACCCGATGGGTCAGTAAGGGAGCAGTACTTC
CASSLPDGSVREQYF
>TRBD1|TRBJ2-7|TRBV28|.
TGTGCCAGCAGTCCGAGGGGGCGTCACGAGCAGTACTTC
CASSPRGRHEQYF
>.|TRBJ2-1|TRBV5-4|.
TGTGCCAGCAGCTTGGCGCGGGAGCAGTTCTTC
CASSLAREQFF
>TRBD1|TRBJ2-1|TRBV12-5|few
TGTGCTAGTGGTCGACAGGGTGAGGGCTACAATGAGCAGTTCTTC
CASGRQGEGYNEQFF
>.|TRBJ2-1|TRBV11-2|.
TGTGCCAGCAGCTTGGGCCGGGACCGGACCTCCTACAATGAGCAGTTCTTC
CASSLGRDRTSYNEQFF
>.|TRBJ2-7|TRBV27|.
TGTGCCAGCAGCAGTGTCCACGAGCAGTACTTC
CASSSVHEQYF
>TRBD1|TRBJ2-5|TRBV7-9|.
TGTGCCAGCCGGACAGGGGGAGCGAGAGAGACCCAGTACTTC
CASRTGGARETQYF
>TRBD2|TRBJ2-1|TRBV7-6|.
TGTGCCAGCAGCTTAGGGTCAGGGAGGGGCTCCTACAATGAGCAGTTCTTC
CASSLGSGRGSYNEQFF
>.|TRBJ2-1|TRBV28|.
TGTGCCAGCAGACCTACAGGGAGTGAGCAGTTCTTC
CASRPTGSEQFF
>TRBD1|TRBJ2-2|TRBV14|.
TGTGCCAGCAGCCAAGCGACAGGGGGTAGAGTTCGAACCGGGGAGCTGTTTTTT
CASSQATGGRVRTGELFF
>.|TRBJ2-7|TRBV2|once
TGTGCCAGACAGGGTCCGGTATCCTACGAGCAGTACTTC
CARQGPVSYEQYF
>.|TRBJ1-4|TRBV5-4|.
TGTGCCAGCAGCTACAAGACGGGGCATGAAAAACTGTTTTTT
CASSYKTGHEKLFF
>.|TRBJ2-7|TRBV6-5|.
TGTGCCAGCAGTGACGGGAAGGGCTACGAGCAGTACTTC
CASSDGKGYEQYF
>.|TRBJ2-6|TRBV15|.
TGTGCCACCAGCGATGACAGCTCTGGGGCCAACGTCCTGACTTTC
CATSDDSSGANVLTF
>.|TRBJ2-2|TRBV4-1|.
TGCGCCAGCAGCCAAGATATCGACACAGGGCTCAACACCGGGGAGCTGTTTTTT
CASSQDIDTGLNTGELFF
>.|TRBJ2-1|TRBV7-6|.
TGTGCCAGCAGCTCGATAGGGGCCGAGCAGTTCTTC
CASSSIGAEQFF
>TRBD1|TRBJ2-2|TRBV11-2|.
TGTGCCAGCAGCTTCGGACAGGGGGCAATCACCGGGGAGCTGTTTTTT
CASSFGQGAITGELFF
>.|TRBJ1-4|TRBV11-2|once
TGTGCCAGCAGCCTATTAATCACGTCTGTTCGGGAGGAAAAACTGTTTTTT
CASSLLITSVREEKLFF
>.|TRBJ1-5|TRBV28|.
TGTGCCAGCCGGGAGGGATCAGGCCTGCCCCAGCATTTT
CASREGSGLPQHF
>.|TRBJ1-3|TRBV14|.
TGTGCCAGCAGCCAAGGGGTCGCCGAGGGTTATGGAAACACCATATATTTT
CASSQGVAEGYGNTIYF
>.|TRBJ2-5|TRBV10-3|.
TGTGCCATCAGTGGCCCCGGGCGGGGAGAGACCCAGTACTTC
CAISGPGRGETQYF
>.|TRBJ1-4|TRBV7-9|.
TGTGCCAGCAGCTTCGGGACCCGAGGTGAAAAACTGTTTTTT
CASSFGTRGEKLFF
>.|TRBJ1-2|TRBV29-1|.
TGCAGCGTCAAGGTCACAGGGAACTATGGCTACACCTTC
CSVKVTGNYGYTF
>.|TRBJ2-7|TRBV2|.
TGTGCCAGCAGTGAAGCGGCGACTAGATACCTCGAGCAGTACTTC
CASSEAATRYLEQYF
>.|TRBJ2-2|TRBV5-6|.
TGTGCCAGCAGCTTTGGAACCGGGGAGCTGTTTTTT
CASSFGTGELFF
>TRBD2|TRBJ2-1|TRBV18|.
TGTGCCAGCTCACCCCCGGGAGGGAAGGAGGGCAATGAGCAGTTCTTC
CASSPPGGKEGNEQFF
>.|TRBJ1-5|TRBV19|.
TGTGCCAGTATCGAAACGGGGGTAGTTCAGCCCCAGCATTTT
CASIETGVVQPQHF
>.|TRBJ2-4|TRBV13|.
TGTGCCAGCAGTGCTTGGGGGGTGCCCGCCATTCAGTACTTC
CASSAWGVPAIQYF
>.|TRBJ2-7|TRBV6-5|.
TGTGCCAGCAGTTACTCTCCGGGACCAACCTACGAGCAGTACTTC
CASSYSPGPTYEQYF
>.|TRBJ2-2|TRBV7-3|.
TGTGCCAGCAGCTTAGTTTCGGCAGTCGGGACCACCGGGGAGCTGTTTTTT
CASSLVSAVGTTGELFF
>.|TRBJ1-1|TRBV5-1|.
TGCGCCAGCAGCCTGGGTGGCCAGGGGACTGAAGCTTTCTTT
CASSLGGQGTEAFF
>.|TRBJ2-7|TRBV4-2|.
TGTGCCAGCAGCGCACCCCTGGAGGGCTCCTACGAGCAGTACTTC
CASSAPLEGSYEQYF
>.|TRBJ2-7|TRBV27|.
TGTGCCAGCAGTCCCTCCAACCTAAACCGACTGCTGAGCTCCTACGAGCAGTACTTC
CASSPSNLNRLLSSYEQYF
>.|TRBJ2-7|TRBV7-2|.
TGTGCCAGCAGCTTAGGACCCCGGGGGGCGGCCTACGAGCAGTACTTC
CASSLGPRGAAYEQYF
>TRBD2|TRBJ2-7|TRBV9|once
TGTGCCAGCAGCATAAATCCGGGACTAGCGGTCTACGAGCAGTACTTC
CASSINPGLAVYEQYF
>.|TRBJ1-5|TRBV19|.
TGTGCCACCCACCCTCGGAGTAGCAATCAGCCCCAGCATTTT
CATHPRSSNQPQHF
>TRBD2|TRBJ2-1|TRBV27|.
TGTGCCAGCAGGAATCTAGCGGGAGTTTTAGATGAGCAGTTCTTC
CASRNLAGVLDEQFF
>TRBD1|TRBJ2-5|TRBV7-9|.
TGTGCCAGCAGCGGCAACTCCGGGACAGCCGAGACCCAGTACTTC
CASSGNSGTAETQYF
>TRBD1|TRBJ1-3|TRBV28|.
TGTGCCAGCAGATCGGGGGACAGGGGCCTACAACCTGAGGGAAACACCATATATTTT
CASRSGDRGLQPEGNTIYF
>.|TRBJ2-5|TRBV28|.
TGTGCCAGCAGTTCCCTGTTCAGGCAAGAGACCCAGTACTTC
CASSSLFRQETQYF
>.|TRBJ1-5|TRBV10-3|.
TGTGCCATCAGTGATGGGAGGGAGTATAGCAATCAGCCCCAGCATTTT
CAISDGREYSNQPQHF
>TRBD2|TRBJ2-2|TRBV11-2|.
TGTGCCAGCAGCAGATGGGACTATGTCGCCGGGGAGCTGTTTTTT
CASSRWDYVAGELFF
>TRBD1|TRBJ1-3|TRBV28|.
TGTGCCGCTTCGGATTTGGGGACAGCGACTGGAAACACCATATATTTT
CAASDLGTATGNTIYF
>.|TRBJ2-5|TRBV5-1|.
TGCGCCAGCAGCTTGGTAGGCAGCCAAGAGACCCAGTACTTC
CASSLVGSQETQYF
>TRBD2|TRBJ2-3|TRBV11-2|.
TGTGCCAGCAGCTTTAGCGGGATTAGCACAGATACGCAGTATTTT
CASSFSGISTDTQYF
>.|TRBJ2-1|TRBV7-9|.
TGTGCCAGCAGCTTAACAGCAAACAATGAGCAGTTCTTC
CASSLTANNEQFF